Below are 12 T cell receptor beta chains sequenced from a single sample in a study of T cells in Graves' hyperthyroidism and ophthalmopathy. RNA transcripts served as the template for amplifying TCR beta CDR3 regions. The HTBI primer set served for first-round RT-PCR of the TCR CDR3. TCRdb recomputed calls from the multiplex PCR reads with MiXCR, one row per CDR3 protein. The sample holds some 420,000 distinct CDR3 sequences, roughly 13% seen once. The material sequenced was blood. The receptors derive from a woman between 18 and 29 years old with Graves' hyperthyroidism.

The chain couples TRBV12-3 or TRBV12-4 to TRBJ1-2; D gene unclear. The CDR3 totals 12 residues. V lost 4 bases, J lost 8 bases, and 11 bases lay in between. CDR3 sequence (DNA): TGTGCCAGCAGTTACAGCGCCTTAGGCTACACCTTC. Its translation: CASSYSALGYTF.

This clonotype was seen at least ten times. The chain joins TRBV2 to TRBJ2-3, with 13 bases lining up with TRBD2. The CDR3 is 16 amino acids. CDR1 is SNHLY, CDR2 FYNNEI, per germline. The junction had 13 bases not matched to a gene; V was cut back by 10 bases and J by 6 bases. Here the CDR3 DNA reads TGTGCCACCACTCCTGGACTAGCGGGAGCATATGATACGCAGTATTTT. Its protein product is CATTPGLAGAYDTQYF.

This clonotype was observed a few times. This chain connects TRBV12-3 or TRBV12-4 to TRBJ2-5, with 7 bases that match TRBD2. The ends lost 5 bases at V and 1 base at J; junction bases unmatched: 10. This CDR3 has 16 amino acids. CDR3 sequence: CASSPQRSGGQETQYF. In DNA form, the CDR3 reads TGTGCCAGCAGTCCGCAGAGGTCGGGGGGCCAAGAGACCCAGTACTTC.

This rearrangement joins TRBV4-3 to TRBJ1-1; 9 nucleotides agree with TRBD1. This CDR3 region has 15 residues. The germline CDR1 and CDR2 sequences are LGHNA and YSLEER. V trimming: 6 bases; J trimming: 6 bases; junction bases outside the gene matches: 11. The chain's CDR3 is CASRHATGGISEAFF. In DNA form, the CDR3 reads TGCGCCAGCAGGCACGCGACAGGGGGAATTTCTGAAGCTTTCTTT.

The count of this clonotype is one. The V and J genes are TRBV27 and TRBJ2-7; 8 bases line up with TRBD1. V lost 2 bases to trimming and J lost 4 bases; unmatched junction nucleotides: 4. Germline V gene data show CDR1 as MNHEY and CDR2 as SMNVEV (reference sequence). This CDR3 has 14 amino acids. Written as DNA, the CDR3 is TGTGCCAGCAGTTTAGTGGGACAGGATTACGAGCAGTACTTC. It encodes CASSLVGQDYEQYF.

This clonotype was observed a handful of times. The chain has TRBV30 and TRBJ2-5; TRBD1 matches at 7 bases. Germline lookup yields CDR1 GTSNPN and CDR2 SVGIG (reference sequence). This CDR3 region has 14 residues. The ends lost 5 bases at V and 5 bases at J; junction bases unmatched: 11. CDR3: CAWGTASFGETQYF. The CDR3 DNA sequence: TGTGCCTGGGGGACAGCCTCCTTCGGGGAGACCCAGTACTTC.

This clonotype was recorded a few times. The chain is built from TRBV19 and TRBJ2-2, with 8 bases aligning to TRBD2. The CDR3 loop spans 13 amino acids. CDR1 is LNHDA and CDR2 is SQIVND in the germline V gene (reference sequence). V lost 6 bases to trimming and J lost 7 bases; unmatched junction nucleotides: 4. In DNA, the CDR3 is TGTGCCAGTAGAGCGGGAGAGGACGGGGAGCTGTTTTTT. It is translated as CASRAGEDGELFF. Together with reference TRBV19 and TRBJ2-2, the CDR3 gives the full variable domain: DGGITQSPKYLFRKEGQNVTLSCEQNLNHDAMYWYRQDPGQGLRLIYYSQIVNDFQKGDIAEGYSVSREKKESFPLTVTSAQKNPTAFYLCASRAGEDGELFFGEGSRLTVL.

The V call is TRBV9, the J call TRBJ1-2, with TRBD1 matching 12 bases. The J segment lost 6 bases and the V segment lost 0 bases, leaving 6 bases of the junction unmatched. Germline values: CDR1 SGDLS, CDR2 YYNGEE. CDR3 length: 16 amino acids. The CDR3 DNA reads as TGTGCCAGCAGCGTAGACCCCGGGACAGGGGGCCATGGCTACACCTTC. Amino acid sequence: CASSVDPGTGGHGYTF.

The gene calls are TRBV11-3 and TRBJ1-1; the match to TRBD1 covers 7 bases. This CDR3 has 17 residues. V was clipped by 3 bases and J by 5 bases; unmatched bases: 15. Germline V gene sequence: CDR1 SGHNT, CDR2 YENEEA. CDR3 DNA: TGTGCCAGCAGCTTCCGTTTGGGCCATAGCAGGGGGACTGAAGCTTTCTTT. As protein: CASSFRLGHSRGTEAFF.

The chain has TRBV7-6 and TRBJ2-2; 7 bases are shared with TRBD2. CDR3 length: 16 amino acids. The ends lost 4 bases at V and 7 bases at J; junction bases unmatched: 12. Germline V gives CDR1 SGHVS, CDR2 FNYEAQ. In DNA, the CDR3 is TGTGCCAGCAGCTCTCAACCCGGACTAGTGCACGGGGAGCTGTTTTTT. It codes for CASSSQPGLVHGELFF.

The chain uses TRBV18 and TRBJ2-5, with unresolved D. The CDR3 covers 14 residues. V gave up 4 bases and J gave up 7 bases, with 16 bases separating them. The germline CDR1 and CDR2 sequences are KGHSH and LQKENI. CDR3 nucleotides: TGTGCCAGCTCACTAAAGGACGGTCCTGGGACCCAGTACTTC. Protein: CASSLKDGPGTQYF.

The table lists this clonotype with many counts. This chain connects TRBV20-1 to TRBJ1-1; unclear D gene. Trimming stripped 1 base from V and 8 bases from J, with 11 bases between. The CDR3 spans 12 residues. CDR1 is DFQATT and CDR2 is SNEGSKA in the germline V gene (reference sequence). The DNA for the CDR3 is TGCAGTGCTAGAGGCCCCTCCCCCGAAGCTTTCTTT. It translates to CSARGPSPEAFF.